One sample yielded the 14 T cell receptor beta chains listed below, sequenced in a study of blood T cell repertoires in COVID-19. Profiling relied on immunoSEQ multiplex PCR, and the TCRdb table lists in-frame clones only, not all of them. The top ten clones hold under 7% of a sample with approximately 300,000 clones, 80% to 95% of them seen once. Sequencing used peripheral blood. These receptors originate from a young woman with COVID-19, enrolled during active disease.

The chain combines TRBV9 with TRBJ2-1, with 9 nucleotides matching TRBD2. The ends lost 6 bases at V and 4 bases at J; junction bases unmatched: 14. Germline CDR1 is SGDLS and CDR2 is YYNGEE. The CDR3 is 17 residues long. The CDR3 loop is CASTPGAGGPVYNEQFF. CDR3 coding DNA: TGTGCCAGCACCCCGGGGGCGGGAGGGCCGGTTTACAATGAGCAGTTCTTC.

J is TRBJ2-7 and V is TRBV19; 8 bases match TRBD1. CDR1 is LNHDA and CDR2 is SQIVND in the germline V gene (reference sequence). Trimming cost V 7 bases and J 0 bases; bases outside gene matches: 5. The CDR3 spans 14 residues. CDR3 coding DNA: TGTGCCAGTACCGCAGGGGGCACCTCCTACGAGCAGTACTTC. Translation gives CASTAGGTSYEQYF.

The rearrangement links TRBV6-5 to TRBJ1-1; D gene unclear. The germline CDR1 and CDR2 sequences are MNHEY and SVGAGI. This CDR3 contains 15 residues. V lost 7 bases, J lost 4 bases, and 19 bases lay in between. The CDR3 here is CASKLVRQASTEAFF. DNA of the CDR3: TGTGCCAGCAAATTGGTCCGGCAGGCGTCCACTGAAGCTTTCTTT.

In DNA form, the CDR3 reads TGTGCCAGCAGTTACGTAAACGGCTACGAGCAGTACTTC. Amino acids: CASSYVNGYEQYF. The chain is built from TRBV27 and TRBJ2-7; D uncertain. The V end lost 4 bases, the J end lost 3 bases, and 10 bases lay between the germline ends. The CDR3 runs to 13 residues. Germline lookup yields CDR1 MNHEY and CDR2 SMNVEV (reference sequence).

CDR3 loop: CASGQISNQPQHF. The CDR3 nucleotides are TGTGCCAGCGGACAGATTAGCAATCAGCCCCAGCATTTT. The rearrangement uses TRBV2 and TRBJ1-5; D possibly corresponds to TRBD1 (6 bases). The CDR3 sequence is 13 residues long. Germline CDR1 and CDR2: SNHLY and FYNNEI. V lost 8 bases, J lost 0 bases, and 8 bases lay in between.

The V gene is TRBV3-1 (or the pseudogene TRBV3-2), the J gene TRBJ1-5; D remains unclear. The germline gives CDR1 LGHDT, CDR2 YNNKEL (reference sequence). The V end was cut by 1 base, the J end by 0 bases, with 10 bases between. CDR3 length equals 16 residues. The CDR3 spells CASSQGALGSNQPQHF. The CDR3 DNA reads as TGTGCCAGCAGCCAAGGGGCATTGGGTAGCAATCAGCCCCAGCATTTT.

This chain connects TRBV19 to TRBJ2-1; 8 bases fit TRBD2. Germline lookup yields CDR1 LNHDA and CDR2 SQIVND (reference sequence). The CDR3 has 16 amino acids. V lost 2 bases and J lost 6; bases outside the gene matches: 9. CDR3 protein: CASSIRSAGVANEQFF. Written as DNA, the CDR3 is TGTGCCAGTAGTATAAGGTCAGCGGGAGTGGCCAATGAGCAGTTCTTC. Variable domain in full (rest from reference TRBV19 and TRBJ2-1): DGGITQSPKYLFRKEGQNVTLSCEQNLNHDAMYWYRQDPGQGLRLIYYSQIVNDFQKGDIAEGYSVSREKKESFPLTVTSAQKNPTAFYLCASSIRSAGVANEQFFGPGTRLTVL.

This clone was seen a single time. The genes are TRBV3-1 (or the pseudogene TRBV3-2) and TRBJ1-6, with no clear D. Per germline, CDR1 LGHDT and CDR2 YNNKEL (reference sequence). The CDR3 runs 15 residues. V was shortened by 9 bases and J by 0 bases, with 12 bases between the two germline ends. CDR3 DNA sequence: TGTGCCAGTTCAATTCGGAGCTCCTATAATTCACCCCTCCACTTT. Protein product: CASSIRSSYNSPLHF.

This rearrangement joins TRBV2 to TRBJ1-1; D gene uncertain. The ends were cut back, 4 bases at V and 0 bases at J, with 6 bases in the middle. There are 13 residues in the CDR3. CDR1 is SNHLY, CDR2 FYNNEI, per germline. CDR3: CASSVSLNTEAFF. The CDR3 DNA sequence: TGTGCCAGCAGTGTATCTTTGAACACTGAAGCTTTCTTT.

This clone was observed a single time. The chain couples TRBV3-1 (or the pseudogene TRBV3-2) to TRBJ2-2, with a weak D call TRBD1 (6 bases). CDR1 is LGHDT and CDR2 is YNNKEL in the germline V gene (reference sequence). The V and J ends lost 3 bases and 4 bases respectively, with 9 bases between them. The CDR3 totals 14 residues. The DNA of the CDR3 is TGTGCCAGCAGCCATTACAGGGCCACCGGGGAGCTGTTTTTT. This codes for CASSHYRATGELFF.

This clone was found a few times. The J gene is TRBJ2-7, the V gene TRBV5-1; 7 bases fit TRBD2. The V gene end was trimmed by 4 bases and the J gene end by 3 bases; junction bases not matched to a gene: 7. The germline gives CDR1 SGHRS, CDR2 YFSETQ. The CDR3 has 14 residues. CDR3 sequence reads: CASSGRPSGYEQYF. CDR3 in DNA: TGCGCCAGCAGCGGGCGACCTAGCGGCTACGAGCAGTACTTC.

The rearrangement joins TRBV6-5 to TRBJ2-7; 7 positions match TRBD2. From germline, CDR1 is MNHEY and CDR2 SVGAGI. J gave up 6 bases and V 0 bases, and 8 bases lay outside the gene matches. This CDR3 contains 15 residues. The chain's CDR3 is CASSYSWPGGSEQYF. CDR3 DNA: TGTGCCAGCAGTTACTCTTGGCCGGGCGGGAGCGAGCAGTACTTC.

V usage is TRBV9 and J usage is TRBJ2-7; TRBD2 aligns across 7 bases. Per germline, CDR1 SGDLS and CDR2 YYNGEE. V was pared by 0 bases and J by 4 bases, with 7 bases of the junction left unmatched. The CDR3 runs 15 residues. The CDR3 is CASSVGSGGAYEQYF. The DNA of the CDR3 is TGTGCCAGCAGCGTAGGATCGGGAGGAGCGTACGAGCAGTACTTC. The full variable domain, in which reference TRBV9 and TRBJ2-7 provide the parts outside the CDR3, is DSGVTQTPKHLITATGQRVTLRCSPRSGDLSVYWYQQSLDQGLQFLIQYYNGEERAKGNILERFSAQQFPDLHSELNLSSLELGDSALYFCASSVGSGGAYEQYFGPGTRLTVT.

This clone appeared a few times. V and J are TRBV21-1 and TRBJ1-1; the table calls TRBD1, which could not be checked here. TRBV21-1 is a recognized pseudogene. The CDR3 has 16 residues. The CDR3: CASSKALTGDNTEAFF. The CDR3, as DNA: TGTGCCAGCAGCAAAGCCTTGACAGGAGACAACACTGAAGCTTTCTTT.